Listed here are 20 T cell receptor beta chains from one sample, sequenced in a study of blood T cell repertoires in COVID-19. Assay used: immunoSEQ multiplex PCR; TCRdb lists only in-frame clones, some missing. The table shows 90,000 to 120,000 clones, with roughly 88% occurring only once. Sequenced input: peripheral blood. The receptor set was obtained from a man between 50 and 59 years old with active or convalescent COVID-19.

V usage is TRBV13 and J usage is TRBJ2-7; the D gene is possibly TRBD1 (5 bases). V was pared by 0 bases and J by 5 bases, with 14 bases between. Germline V gene data show CDR1 as PRHDT and CDR2 as FYEKMQ (reference sequence). This CDR3 is 15 amino acids long. CDR3 in DNA: TGTGCCAGCAGCTTAGGCGAAACCGACAGCCACGAGCAGTACTTC. This codes for CASSLGETDSHEQYF.

This chain joins TRBV21-1 and TRBJ1-3; no DNA check was done on the table's D call, TRBD1. TRBV21-1 is given as a pseudogene. This CDR3 is built from 20 residues. The CDR3 region is CASSKTYGTGGELLGNTIYF. CDR3 bases: TGTGCCAGCAGCAAAACCTACGGGACAGGGGGCGAGCTATTGGGAAACACCATATATTTT.

V usage is TRBV7-2 and J usage is TRBJ1-1; D is uncertain. Trimming removed 4 bases from V and 2 bases from J, with 5 bases in between. From germline, CDR1 is SGHTA and CDR2 FQGNSA. The length of the CDR3 is 12 residues. CDR3 DNA sequence: TGTGCCAGCAGCTCACAAAACACTGAAGCTTTCTTT. Encoded protein: CASSSQNTEAFF.

A single count supports this clone. The V call is TRBV18, the J call TRBJ2-1; a possible D gene is TRBD2 (6 bases). The CDR3 runs to 19 residues. V shed 5 bases and J shed 0 bases, with 23 bases lying between them. Germline V gene lookup returns CDR1 KGHSH and CDR2 LQKENI. CDR3 DNA: TGTGCCAGCTCAAGACTTGCTCCGAAGCGGGCAGACTCCTACAATGAGCAGTTCTTC. The encoded protein is CASSRLAPKRADSYNEQFF. The full variable domain, completed using reference TRBV18 and TRBJ2-1, is NAGVMQNPRHLVRRRGQEARLRCSPMKGHSHVYWYRQLPEEGLKFMVYLQKENIIDESGMPKERFSAEFPKEGPSILRIQQVVRGDSAAYFCASSRLAPKRADSYNEQFFGPGTRLTVL.

The chain recombines TRBV18 with TRBJ1-2; D is ambiguous. With 2 bases removed from V and 4 bases from J, the gap between germline ends came to 11 bases. CDR1 and CDR2 (germline): KGHSH, LQKENI. This CDR3 spans 14 amino acids. CDR3 residues: CASSPLIEAYGYTF. For the CDR3, the DNA is TGTGCCAGCTCACCATTGATAGAAGCCTATGGCTACACCTTC.

The chain joins TRBV10-3 to TRBJ1-5; a weak D match, TRBD1 (6 bases). In germline, CDR1 is ENHRY, CDR2 SYGVKD. This CDR3 is built from 17 residues. Trimming removed 0 bases at V and 0 bases at J, with 12 bases between. CDR3 sequence (DNA): TGTGCCATCAGTGAGTCGACGTCAGGGGTTAGCAATCAGCCCCAGCATTTT. This codes for CAISESTSGVSNQPQHF.

This chain links TRBV5-8 with TRBJ2-7, with D possibly matching TRBD1 (6 bases). The V end lost 3 bases, the J end lost 6 bases, and 7 bases lay between the germline ends. Germline V gene data show CDR1 as SGHTS and CDR2 as YDEGEE. The CDR3 covers 11 residues. CDR3 DNA sequence: TGTGCCAGCAGCTACAGGGTCGAGCAGTACTTC. It specifies CASSYRVEQYF. Complete variable domain (other parts from reference TRBV5-8 and TRBJ2-7): EAGVTQSPTHLIKTRGQQATLRCSPISGHTSVYWYQQALGLGLQFLLWYDEGEERNRGNFPPRFSGRQFPNYSSELNVNALELEDSALYLCASSYRVEQYFGPGTRLTVT.

The chain joins TRBV7-2 to TRBJ2-3; maybe TRBD2 (6 bases). In germline, CDR1 is SGHTA, CDR2 FQGNSA. CDR3 length: 15 residues. Between the trimmed V and J ends, which lost 4 bases and 3 bases, there was a span of 14 bases. The CDR3: CASSSWRAGTDTQYF. CDR3 DNA: TGTGCCAGCAGCTCCTGGAGGGCCGGGACAGATACGCAGTATTTT.

This rearrangement joins TRBV29-1 to TRBJ2-7, with a weak D call TRBD1 (6 bases). Germline CDR1 reads SQVTM; CDR2 reads ANQGSEA. The length of the CDR3 is 17 residues. Trimming took off 1 base at V and 4 bases at J, with 23 bases between the two ends. CDR3: CSVEGAIPGHERYEQYF. CDR3 bases: TGCAGCGTTGAAGGGGCGATACCGGGACACGAGCGTTACGAGCAGTACTTC.

This clone has only one observation. The gene calls are TRBV29-1 and TRBJ1-1; 12 bases fit TRBD1. V gave up 7 bases and J gave up 10 bases; unmatched junction bases: 13. Per germline, CDR1 SQVTM and CDR2 ANQGSEA. This CDR3 is 14 amino acids long. CDR3 in amino acids: CSAEAPGQGAGAFF. The CDR3 region has the DNA TGCAGCGCCGAGGCCCCGGGACAGGGGGCGGGAGCTTTCTTT.

The rearrangement uses TRBV19 and TRBJ1-5, with D possibly matching TRBD1 (5 bases). This CDR3 comprises 15 residues. V was clipped by 2 bases and J by 2 bases, with 10 bases between them. Germline CDR1 and CDR2: LNHDA and SQIVND (reference sequence). The CDR3 spells CASSISGKGNQPQHF. The CDR3 DNA reads TGTGCCAGTAGTATATCAGGGAAGGGCAATCAGCCCCAGCATTTT.

The chain is built from TRBV7-2 and TRBJ2-3; 8 nucleotides agree with TRBD2. The trim removed 4 bases at V and 4 bases at J, leaving 10 bases unmatched. Germline CDR1 reads SGHTA; CDR2 reads FQGNSA. This CDR3 spans 16 amino acids. The CDR3 reads CASSSRRTSGADTQYF. The CDR3 coding sequence is TGTGCCAGCAGCTCCAGGCGAACTAGCGGCGCAGATACGCAGTATTTT.

The chain recombines TRBV14 with TRBJ2-1; 12 nucleotides agree with TRBD1. Germline assignment: CDR1 SGHDN and CDR2 FVKESK. This CDR3 contains 15 residues. The V gene end was trimmed by 6 bases and the J gene end by 9 bases; junction bases not matched to a gene: 9. CDR3 coding DNA: TGTGCCAGCAGTCCTGGGACAGGGGGCTTCCGTGAGCAGTTCTTC. Amino acids: CASSPGTGGFREQFF.

This clone appeared a single time. This sequence joins TRBV9 and TRBJ2-1; TRBD2 agrees at 13 bases. The germline CDR1 and CDR2 sequences are SGDLS and YYNGEE. The CDR3 is made up of 18 amino acids. The ends lost 0 bases at V and 9 bases at J; junction bases unmatched: 12. CDR3 amino acids: CASSVGLGGLAGVGEQFF. The CDR3, as DNA: TGTGCCAGCAGCGTAGGGTTGGGAGGACTAGCGGGAGTAGGTGAGCAGTTCTTC.

V and J are TRBV24-1 and TRBJ2-3, with TRBD2 identical over 8 bases. The CDR3 contains 16 residues. Trimming took 5 bases from V and 3 from J; bases not matched to a gene: 9. Germline loops: CDR1 KGHDR, CDR2 SFDVKD. CDR3 region: CATSAPSGGVTDTQYF. The CDR3 bases are TGTGCCACCAGTGCCCCATCGGGGGGGGTGACAGATACGCAGTATTTT.

CDR3 nucleotides: TGTGCCAGCAGCCCGGGGGGGGGCTCAGCTTTCTTT. Protein sequence: CASSPGGGSAFF. The rearrangement links TRBV9 to TRBJ1-1; perhaps TRBD1 as D (6 bases). The CDR3 spans 12 residues. V was shortened by 4 bases and J by 10 bases, with 14 bases between the two germline ends. From germline, CDR1 is SGDLS and CDR2 YYNGEE.

The rearrangement links TRBV28 to TRBJ2-7, with 9 positions matching TRBD1. V gave up 5 bases and J gave up 4 bases; unmatched junction bases: 9. This CDR3 is built from 15 residues. Per germline, CDR1 MDHEN and CDR2 SYDVKM. CDR3 DNA sequence: TGTGCCAGCAGTCCCGGGACAGGGATCGTGTACGAGCAGTACTTC. It yields the protein CASSPGTGIVYEQYF.

The rearrangement joins TRBV2 to TRBJ2-2; weak D call: TRBD1 (5 bases). The CDR3 runs 12 residues. CDR1 is SNHLY and CDR2 is FYNNEI in the germline V gene. V lost 5 bases to trimming and J lost 6 bases, with 7 bases between them. In DNA form, the CDR3 reads TGTGCCAGCAGTCAACAGGCCGGGGAGCTGTTTTTT. Protein sequence: CASSQQAGELFF. Together with reference TRBV2 and TRBJ2-2, the CDR3 gives the full variable domain: EPEVTQTPSHQVTQMGQEVILRCVPISNHLYFYWYRQILGQKVEFLVSFYNNEISEKSEIFDDQFSVERPDGSNFTLKIRSTKLEDSAMYFCASSQQAGELFFGEGSRLTVL.

V usage is TRBV30 and J usage is TRBJ1-2, with D perhaps matching TRBD1 (5 bases). Germline V gene lookup returns CDR1 GTSNPN and CDR2 SVGIG (reference sequence). The germline V and J ends were trimmed by 1 base and 4 bases, with 13 bases remaining between them. CDR3 length equals 14 residues. CDR3 sequence: CAWSGPGGTYGYTF. Written as DNA, the CDR3 is TGTGCCTGGAGTGGGCCGGGGGGGACCTATGGCTACACCTTC.

This rearrangement joins TRBV13 to TRBJ2-5; the D is unclear. V gave up 2 bases and J gave up 5 bases, with 12 bases separating them. Germline V gives CDR1 PRHDT, CDR2 FYEKMQ (reference sequence). The CDR3 extends over 14 amino acids. CDR3 coding DNA: TGTGCCAGCAGCTTATCCGGGTCGGTCGAGACCCAGTACTTC. This codes for CASSLSGSVETQYF. The full variable domain, in which reference TRBV13 and TRBJ2-5 provide the parts outside the CDR3, is AAGVIQSPRHLIKEKRETATLKCYPIPRHDTVYWYQQGPGQDPQFLISFYEKMQSDKGSIPDRFSAQQFSDYHSELNMSSLELGDSALYFCASSLSGSVETQYFGPGTRLLVL.